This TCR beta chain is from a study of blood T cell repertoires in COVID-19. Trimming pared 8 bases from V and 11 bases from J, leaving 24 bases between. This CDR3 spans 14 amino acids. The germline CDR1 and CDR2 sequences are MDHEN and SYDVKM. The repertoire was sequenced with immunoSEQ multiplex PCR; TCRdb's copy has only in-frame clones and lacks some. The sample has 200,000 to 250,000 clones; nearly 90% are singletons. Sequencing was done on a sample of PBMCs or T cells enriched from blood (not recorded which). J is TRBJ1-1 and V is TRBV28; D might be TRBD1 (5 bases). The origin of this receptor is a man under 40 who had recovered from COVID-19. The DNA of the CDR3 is TGTGCCAGCGGGGGGAGGATTTGGTCAGTTGAGGCTTTCTTT. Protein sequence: CASGGRIWSVEAFF.